Below are 2 T cell receptor beta chains sequenced from a single sample in a study of cytomegalovirus exposure and HLA in healthy donors. Primers for the PCR totalled 60 Vbeta and 13 Jbeta. Sequencing used immunoSEQ multiplex PCR; TCRdb keeps in-frame clones, though not all of them. Of about 190,000 clones listed, roughly 80% are singletons. The specimen sequenced was PBMCs. The source of these receptors is a woman aged 18 to 35 in good health and CMV-seronegative.

CDR3 loop: CASSGDGYGYTF. The CDR3 nucleotides read TGTGCCAGCAGCGGAGACGGGTACGGCTACACCTTC. The genes are TRBV9 and TRBJ1-2, with D hard to call. In germline, CDR1 is SGDLS, CDR2 YYNGEE. The CDR3 is 12 residues long. V dropped 3 bases and J dropped 8 bases, with 11 bases sitting between them. Together with reference TRBV9 and TRBJ1-2, the CDR3 gives the full variable domain: DSGVTQTPKHLITATGQRVTLRCSPRSGDLSVYWYQQSLDQGLQFLIQYYNGEERAKGNILERFSAQQFPDLHSELNLSSLELGDSALYFCASSGDGYGYTFGSGTRLTVV.

V usage is TRBV6-5 and J usage is TRBJ2-2; no definite D call. CDR1 is MNHEY, CDR2 SVGAGI, per germline. This CDR3 is built from 15 residues. Trimming removed 7 bases at V and 0 bases at J, with 12 bases between. The CDR3: CASTRATPNTGELFF. In nucleotides, the CDR3 is TGTGCCAGCACCCGAGCGACCCCGAACACCGGGGAGCTGTTTTTT.